Here is one T cell receptor (beta chain) with its context. Tregs were sorted as CD4+CD25+CD127-/low cells. The CDR3 length is 12 residues. Trimming cost V 6 bases and J 4 bases; bases outside gene matches: 2. Adaptor-ligated barcode primers were used to amplify TRBV12-4/TRBJ1-2 clonotypes. TCRdb recomputed calls from the multiplex PCR reads with MiXCR, one row per CDR3 protein. The sample shows around 180 distinct CDR3 sequences, over 9.5% of them seen only once. Sequencing input: Tregs sorted from blood. The chain links TRBV12-3 or TRBV12-4 to TRBJ1-2, with 7 bases lining up with TRBD1. This TCR derives from a female donor with breast cancer. DNA for the CDR3: TGTGCCAGCAGCTGGGACAGCTATGGCTACACCTTC. It translates to CASSWDSYGYTF.